The entry below gives a single T cell receptor beta chain sequence along with its context. The specificity of this receptor is unknown. The record has no base qualities; no much larger clone is one base away. This record comes from a study of Graves' ophthalmopathy and Graves' hyperthyroidism (dated by TCRdb to about 2018). About the study as a whole: Peripheral blood was collected at initial diagnosis, before any treatment. In total, some 130 blood samples were TCR-sequenced: 40 to 45 ophthalmopathy, approximately 75 hyperthyroidism and about 17 hyperthyroidism-to-ophthalmopathy patients. The study used signatures of the TCR beta repertoire to tell Graves' ophthalmopathy apart from Graves' hyperthyroidism and to predict which patients would progress to ophthalmopathy. A discovery set of about a hundred patients (43 ophthalmopathy, 55 to 65 stable hyperthyroidism) was enrolled to explore V-J signatures distinguishing ophthalmopathy from hyperthyroidism. In five to seven hyperthyroidism patients, T-cell repertoires of thyroid tissue and blood were compared. An independent validation cohort was composed of around 19 hyperthyroidism patients and over 15 patients who later progressed from hyperthyroidism to ophthalmopathy. Following sampling, methimazole starting at 30 mg daily was administered to hyperthyroidism patients, and high-dose intravenous methylprednisolone was administered to ophthalmopathy patients. General findings and caveats noted by the study authors: Ophthalmopathy was separated from stable hyperthyroidism by the 13-signature model with 85% to 90% sensitivity and around 81% specificity in cross-validation and with 80%/75% in the test set. No statistical method was used to set the sample size in advance, and the investigators knew which group each participant was assigned to. In validation, the model predicted ophthalmopathy progression with more than 55% sensitivity and approximately 78% specificity; more than ten predicted patients were CT-confirmed with GO in a median of approximately 6.5 months. Among expanded thyroid clonotypes with frequency above 0.001, most also showed up in blood, which suggests that blood repertoires may reflect the thyroid immune response.

Looking up the germline V gene (reference sequence) yields CDR1 SGHNT and CDR2 YYREEE. At the junction V is shortened by 4 bases and J by 6 bases, with 16 bases in between. Inclusive of the bounding cysteine and phenylalanine, the CDR3 is 15 residues long. CDR3 DNA is the only sequence kept; it has 45 bases, read in frame from the first base. TCR beta CDR3 regions were amplified from RNA transcripts for repertoire sequencing. A first-round RT-PCR used HTBI primers with the Qiagen OneStep RT-PCR kit, followed by a second-round multiplex PCR, size selection and purification. The libraries underwent paired-end sequencing with 100 bp reads on an Illumina HiSeq2000. In the paper's pipeline: Reads were processed with SOAPnuke, discarding reads with adapters, uncalled bases, mean Phred below 15, or no exact constant-primer or identifier match. High-quality paired reads were merged with COPE v1.2.5. Unique nucleotide sequences were defined as clonotypes and aligned to IMGT TRB V, D and J references using MiTCR v1.1. The analysis was limited to V-J combinations with a frequency above 0.0001, which together covered approximately 99% of repertoires. A TCR clonal expansion and chaos score per V-J combination was defined as the ratio of F50 clonal expansion to chaos observed in the TCRdist matrix. Features were reduced by Welch's t-statistics and random forest to approximately 13 V-J combinations, which fed a naive Bayes classifier. The similarity between thyroid and blood repertoires was quantified using the Morisita-Horn index. In TCRdb, the public reads were trimmed at Q25 with fastp and aligned with MiXCR, with productive beta chains retained. Each entry merges the rows of one CDR3 protein and shows their most common DNA and genes. Here the V and J calls rest on TCRdb's processing, not on the authors' analysis. Counted in this sample were 200,000 to 300,000 distinct CDR3 sequences; about 46% of them appeared once. The ten largest clones capture over 40% of the sample.

The ophthalmopathy patients had moderately to severely active disease, with a Clinical Activity Score of 3 or higher, a NOSPECS grade of 4 or higher, and a disease duration of less than 3 months. Patients with other autoimmune diseases, uncontrolled infections, pregnancy or lactation were excluded from the study. Diagnosis relied on clinical symptoms, serum thyroxine, TRAb, thyroid ultrasound and orbital computed tomography. Using Ficoll-Paque density gradient centrifugation, PBMCs were isolated from less than 13 ml of fresh peripheral blood. Total RNA was extracted using Trizol reagent, and RNA quality was checked on an Agilent 2100 Bioanalyzer.

This receptor was identified in an adult man with Graves' ophthalmopathy. Here the chain combines TRBV5-4 and TRBJ1-4; the best D guess is TRBD1, with 5 bases matching. Sequencing used peripheral blood. The nucleotide sequence is TGTGCCAGCAGCCCCGGAGCGCAGGGAGATGAAAAACTGTTTTTT. It translates as CASSPGAQGDEKLFF.